This T cell receptor (beta chain) was sequenced for a study of CD8 T cells in ankylosing spondylitis. TCRdb reprocessed the 5' RACE reads via MiXCR and lists one record per CDR3 protein. Counted here are some 140,000 distinct CDR3 sequences, approximately 8.4% occurring once; the ten biggest clones make up 6% to 8%. The length of the CDR3 is 15 residues. Germline CDR1 is SGHRS and CDR2 is YFSETQ. Trimming took off 1 base at V and 0 bases at J, with 9 bases between the two ends. This rearrangement joins TRBV5-1 to TRBJ2-3, with TRBD2 as a possible D gene (5 bases). This TCR was sampled from a male donor with ankylosing spondylitis. The sequenced material came from synovial fluid, either unsorted or a sorted T cell fraction (not recorded which). In DNA form, the CDR3 reads TGCGCCAGCAGCTTGATCGGGGTTAGCACAGATACGCAGTATTTT. It yields the protein CASSLIGVSTDTQYF.